These 4 T cell receptor beta chains were all obtained from the same sample, sequenced in a study of T cells after yellow fever vaccination. TCRdb reanalysed the 5' RACE reads using MiXCR and keeps one entry per CDR3 protein. This sample has hundreds of thousands of distinct CDR3 sequences, with less than 4.5% found just once. Source: PBMCs, taken on the day of the yellow fever booster vaccination. The receptor set was obtained from a man between 18 and 35 years old who received the YFV17D yellow fever vaccine.

This clonotype turned up a few times. J is TRBJ2-1 and V is TRBV5-1; the match to TRBD1 covers 9 bases. The germline V gene has CDR1 SGHRS and CDR2 YFSETQ. This CDR3 spans 16 amino acids. Trimming cost V 4 bases and J 4 bases; bases outside gene matches: 9. For the CDR3, the DNA is TGCGCCAGCAGCCCGCACAGGGGGCTGAAGTACAATGAGCAGTTCTTC. Residues: CASSPHRGLKYNEQFF.

The table lists this clonotype with a few counts. V is TRBV20-1 and J is TRBJ1-1, with D possibly being TRBD1 (5 bases). The CDR3 is made up of 14 amino acids. Germline V gives CDR1 DFQATT, CDR2 SNEGSKA (reference sequence). The V end was cut by 3 bases, the J end by 1 base, with 12 bases between. The CDR3 is CSARTRGENTEAFF. As DNA, the CDR3 is TGCAGTGCTAGGACGCGGGGGGAGAACACTGAAGCTTTCTTT.

The rearrangement links TRBV5-4 to TRBJ1-2, with D unclear. In germline, CDR1 is SGHNT, CDR2 YYREEE (reference sequence). Deletions cut 3 bases from V and 4 bases from J, with 10 bases between. The CDR3 totals 13 residues. The CDR3, as DNA: TGTGCCAGCAGCTCAGCGGCCCGCTATGGCTACACCTTC. It encodes CASSSAARYGYTF.

This chain joins TRBV7-9 and TRBJ2-1; 8 nucleotides line up with TRBD1. Germline loops: CDR1 SEHNR, CDR2 FQNEAQ (reference sequence). The length of the CDR3 is 15 residues. V lost 5 bases and J lost 3; bases outside the gene matches: 6. Written as DNA, the CDR3 is TGTGCCAGCAGCCCGGGACAGGTGATCTACAATGAGCAGTTCTTC. Amino acids: CASSPGQVIYNEQFF. The full variable domain, with the rest looked up from reference TRBV7-9 and TRBJ2-1, is DTGVSQNPRHKITKRGQNVTFRCDPISEHNRLYWYRQTLGQGPEFLTYFQNEAQLEKSRLLSDRFSAERPKGSFSTLEIQRTEQGDSAMYLCASSPGQVIYNEQFFGPGTRLTVL.